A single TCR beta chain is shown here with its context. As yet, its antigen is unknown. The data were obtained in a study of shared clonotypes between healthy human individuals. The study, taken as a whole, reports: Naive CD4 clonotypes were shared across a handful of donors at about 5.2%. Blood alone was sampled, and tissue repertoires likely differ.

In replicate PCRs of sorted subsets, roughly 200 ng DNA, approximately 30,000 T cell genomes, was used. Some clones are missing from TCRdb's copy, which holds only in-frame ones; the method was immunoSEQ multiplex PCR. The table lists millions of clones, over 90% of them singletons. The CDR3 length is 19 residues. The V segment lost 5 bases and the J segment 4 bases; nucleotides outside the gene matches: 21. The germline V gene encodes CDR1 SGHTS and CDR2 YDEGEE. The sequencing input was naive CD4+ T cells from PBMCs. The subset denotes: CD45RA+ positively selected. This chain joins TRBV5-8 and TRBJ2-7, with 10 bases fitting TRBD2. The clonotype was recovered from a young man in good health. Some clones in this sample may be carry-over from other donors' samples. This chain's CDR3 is CASSSWARSASGRRYEQYF. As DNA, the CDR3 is TGTGCCAGCAGTTCCTGGGCCCGGTCGGCTAGCGGGAGAAGATACGAGCAGTACTTC.